A selection of T cell receptor beta chains follows, all from one sample in a study of blood T cell repertoires in COVID-19. Profiled with immunoSEQ multiplex PCR; TCRdb holds only in-frame clones, not every one. The table includes fewer than 350,000 clones, roughly 90% detected once. The sample consisted of PBMCs or T cells enriched from blood (not recorded which). These receptors all come from a woman under 40 who had been exposed to COVID-19. CDR3s include the opening cysteine and the closing phenylalanine or tryptophan. A D gene is named only where the DNA matches it firmly. Clone size is not always given. Where it is, it says once, few, many or a class for expanded clones.

J: TRBJ2-1
D: NA
size: NA
V: TRBV20-1
CDR3: CSAFGTTGLFF
DNA: TGCAGTGCCTTCGGGACAACTGGACTCTTCTTC

J: TRBJ2-1
D: NA
size: NA
V: TRBV29-1
CDR3: CSVEEYGRGVEQFF
DNA: TGCAGCGTTGAAGAATACGGGAGAGGGGTTGAGCAGTTCTTC

J: TRBJ1-5
D: NA
size: NA
V: TRBV6-2/TRBV6-3
CDR3: CASSYGSGRNQPQHF
DNA: TGTGCCAGCAGTTACGGATCAGGGCGGAATCAGCCCCAGCATTTT

J: TRBJ2-2
D: NA
size: NA
V: TRBV7-3
CDR3: CASSLAGRGARGTGELFF
DNA: TGTGCCAGCAGCTTGGCCGGCCGGGGGGCGCGCGGCACCGGGGAGCTGTTTTTT

J: TRBJ2-1
D: NA
size: NA
V: TRBV18
CDR3: CASSPLGNREEFEQFF
DNA: TGTGCCAGCTCACCACTCGGCAATCGCGAGGAGTTTGAGCAGTTCTTC

J: TRBJ2-7
D: TRBD1
size: NA
V: TRBV6-5
CDR3: CASSQSGQASYEQYF
DNA: TGTGCCAGCAGTCAGTCCGGACAGGCTTCCTACGAGCAGTACTTC

J: TRBJ1-1
D: NA
size: NA
V: TRBV5-4
CDR3: CASSLAHQGSLNTEAFF
DNA: TGTGCCAGCAGCTTGGCCCACCAGGGGAGCTTGAACACTGAAGCTTTCTTT

J: TRBJ1-6
D: TRBD1
size: NA
V: TRBV6-5
CDR3: CASSKRDSDNSPLHF
DNA: TGTGCCAGCAGTAAACGGGACAGTGATAATTCACCCCTCCACTTT

J: TRBJ1-3
D: TRBD1
size: NA
V: TRBV5-1
CDR3: CASSLGTVPGGSGNTIYF
DNA: TGCGCCAGCAGCTTGGGGACCGTCCCAGGGGGCTCCGGAAACACCATATATTTT

J: TRBJ1-4
D: NA
size: NA
V: TRBV5-5
CDR3: CASSLGGFGEKLFF
DNA: TGTGCCAGCAGCTTAGGGGGATTTGGGGAAAAACTGTTTTTT

J: TRBJ2-5
D: NA
size: few
V: TRBV29-1
CDR3: CSVATQGGTQYF
DNA: TGCAGCGTTGCTACGCAGGGCGGGACCCAGTACTTC

J: TRBJ1-5
D: NA
size: NA
V: TRBV10-3
CDR3: CAISDTKRGSNQPQHF
DNA: TGTGCCATCAGTGACACCAAGCGGGGTAGCAATCAGCCCCAGCATTTT

J: TRBJ1-3
D: NA
size: NA
V: TRBV19
CDR3: CASRSPQGTGNTIYF
DNA: TGTGCCAGTAGAAGTCCTCAGGGGACTGGAAACACCATATATTTT

J: TRBJ2-7
D: NA
size: NA
V: TRBV9
CDR3: CASSVAGGTNYEQYF
DNA: TGTGCCAGCAGCGTAGCCGGCGGAACCAACTACGAGCAGTACTTC

J: TRBJ2-1
D: TRBD2
size: NA
V: TRBV19
CDR3: CASSTPGGAPGNEQFF
DNA: TGTGCCAGTAGTACGCCGGGGGGGGCGCCGGGCAATGAGCAGTTCTTC

J: TRBJ2-7
D: NA
size: NA
V: TRBV6-5
CDR3: CASRSTDDAYEQYF
DNA: TGTGCCAGCAGGTCAACAGATGATGCCTACGAGCAGTACTTC

J: TRBJ1-2
D: NA
size: NA
V: TRBV7-8
CDR3: CASSLEDGGHYGYTF
DNA: TGTGCCAGCAGCTTAGAAGACGGAGGGCACTATGGCTACACCTTC

J: TRBJ2-1
D: TRBD1
size: NA
V: TRBV10-3
CDR3: CAISDEQGALRNEQFF
DNA: TGTGCCATCAGTGACGAACAGGGGGCGCTTCGCAATGAGCAGTTCTTC

J: TRBJ1-3
D: NA
size: NA
V: TRBV6-5
CDR3: CASSSTVNSGNTIYF
DNA: TGTGCCAGCAGTAGCACAGTGAACTCTGGAAACACCATATATTTT

J: TRBJ2-1
D: TRBD2
size: NA
V: TRBV19
CDR3: CASSGLAGGVGNEQFF
DNA: TGTGCCAGTAGCGGACTAGCGGGAGGGGTTGGCAATGAGCAGTTCTTC

J: TRBJ1-2
D: TRBD1
size: NA
V: TRBV29-1
CDR3: CSVGTGGGGYTF
DNA: TGCAGCGTTGGGACAGGGGGAGGTGGCTACACCTTC

J: TRBJ1-5
D: TRBD1
size: NA
V: TRBV27
CDR3: CASSKTGTGANQPQHF
DNA: TGTGCCAGCAGTAAAACCGGGACAGGGGCCAATCAGCCCCAGCATTTT

J: TRBJ2-7
D: TRBD2
size: NA
V: TRBV20-1
CDR3: CSASGLAEGGPYEQYF
DNA: TGCAGTGCTAGTGGACTAGCGGAAGGAGGGCCCTACGAGCAGTACTTC

J: TRBJ2-5
D: NA
size: NA
V: TRBV5-1
CDR3: CASSLGRRQGQETQYF
DNA: TGCGCCAGCAGCTTGGGGCGTCGGCAGGGTCAAGAGACCCAGTACTTC

J: TRBJ2-2
D: NA
size: NA
V: TRBV5-1
CDR3: CASSITQGTGELFF
DNA: TGCGCCAGCAGCATCACCCAGGGCACCGGGGAGCTGTTTTTT

J: TRBJ2-1
D: TRBD2
size: NA
V: TRBV19
CDR3: CASREAGGRRTEQFF
DNA: TGTGCCAGTAGAGAGGCGGGAGGGCGTAGGACTGAGCAGTTCTTC

J: TRBJ1-1
D: TRBD1
size: NA
V: TRBV10-3
CDR3: CAISGRTGLNTEAFF
DNA: TGTGCCATCAGTGGTCGGACAGGGCTGAACACTGAAGCTTTCTTT

J: TRBJ2-1
D: NA
size: NA
V: TRBV12-3/TRBV12-4
CDR3: CASTSFPNEQFF
DNA: TGTGCCAGCACCTCCTTCCCGAATGAGCAGTTCTTC

J: TRBJ1-5
D: TRBD1
size: NA
V: TRBV3-1/TRBV3-2
CDR3: CASSHIQGGQPQHF
DNA: TGTGCCAGCAGCCACATTCAGGGGGGCCAGCCCCAGCATTTT

J: TRBJ2-5
D: NA
size: NA
V: TRBV30
CDR3: CAWSQGGQETQYF
DNA: TGTGCCTGGTCCCAAGGAGGGCAAGAGACCCAGTACTTC

J: TRBJ1-2
D: NA
size: NA
V: TRBV6-5
CDR3: CASSYSLLTDRGGYTF
DNA: TGTGCCAGCAGTTACTCATTATTAACGGACAGAGGGGGCTACACCTTC

J: TRBJ1-4
D: NA
size: NA
V: TRBV5-1
CDR3: CASTPRGDNEKLFF
DNA: TGCGCCAGCACGCCTCGGGGAGACAATGAAAAACTGTTTTTT

J: TRBJ2-3
D: NA
size: NA
V: TRBV7-9
CDR3: CASSLALGVDTQYF
DNA: TGTGCCAGCAGCTTAGCGTTGGGCGTGGATACGCAGTATTTT

J: TRBJ2-3
D: TRBD1
size: NA
V: TRBV27
CDR3: CASSLEGPPTGGRTDTQYF
DNA: TGTGCCAGCAGTTTGGAGGGGCCCCCAACAGGGGGCCGCACAGATACGCAGTATTTT

J: TRBJ2-1
D: TRBD2
size: NA
V: TRBV7-9
CDR3: CASSLGGLAGGSGWFF
DNA: TGTGCCAGCAGCTTAGGGGGACTAGCGGGAGGGTCCGGTTGGTTCTTC

J: TRBJ1-3
D: NA
size: NA
V: TRBV29-1
CDR3: CSATSGTYSGNTIYF
DNA: TGCAGCGCGACCTCCGGGACATACTCTGGAAACACCATATATTTT

J: TRBJ2-5
D: NA
size: NA
V: TRBV12-3/TRBV12-4
CDR3: CASSNMEETQYF
DNA: TGTGCCAGCAGCAACATGGAAGAGACCCAGTACTTC

J: TRBJ1-1
D: NA
size: NA
V: TRBV6-5
CDR3: CASSTQTGLNTEAFF
DNA: TGTGCCAGCAGTACACAAACAGGATTGAACACTGAAGCTTTCTTT